This T cell receptor beta chain was documented in a study of cytomegalovirus exposure and HLA in healthy donors listed by TCRdb under 2017. Study-wide context: An earlier analysis of 587 of the donors reported about 300 Gb of sequence data and 90 million to 120 million unique TCR beta sequences obtained from about 180 million T cells. An early release covering about 600 HLA-typed donors comprised about 310 gigabases of sequencing data and 65 million to 100 million unique TCR sequences. Among the approximately 420 genotyped donors, around 81% belonged to the genetic ancestry cluster associated with self-reported Caucasian donors. The aim of the study was to test whether cataloging public T cell receptors could identify signatures of past pathogen exposure. The study used immunosequencing to profile the T cell repertoires of 666 subjects and linked those repertoires to cytomegalovirus serostatus. In addition to the first cohort of 666 subjects, a separate validation cohort of some 120 different subjects was used. To predict cytomegalovirus infection status, the study combined high-throughput TCR immunosequencing, statistical association of individual TCRs with disease status, and machine learning. A later analysis re-examined previously published TCR beta repertoires from 610 or so donors and added high-resolution HLA genotyping to investigate patterns of TCR occurrence. In the later analysis, no new phenotypic data were used to find candidate immune exposures; instead, reliance was placed on TCR beta sequences and their occurrence across donors. An earlier analysis of fewer than 700 of the donors applied high-throughput TCR beta sequencing to assess whether each TCR beta V gene segment acted as functional or pseudogenic. Donor age, sex, ethnicity and CMV serostatus were compiled together with the repertoire data. In a later genetic analysis, genome-wide SNP genotypes for 398 of the 666 donors were used, and that subset was treated as a discovery cohort. All discovery cohort repertoires had been generated on a single sequencing platform. HLA typing included class I and class II loci at four-digit resolution. The number of typed donors differed by locus: about 629-640 for A, B, C, DRB1 and DQB1; 522 for DQA1; approximately 600 for DPA1; and some 430 for DPB1. Roughly five DR-DQ haplotypes were handled as single units for association and clustering, since linkage in the cohort was strong. Across some 400 genotyped donors of the cohort, an average of approximately 220,000 unique TCR beta nucleotide sequences per donor were sequenced, and approximately 19% of those sequences were non-productive. What the work shows at the level of the full study, not this receptor alone: At a false discovery rate of 0.05, a later analysis linked under 20,000 TCR beta sequences to specific HLA alleles. Three of the identified cytomegalovirus-associated TCR beta chains were confirmed in vitro to be specific for cytomegalovirus antigens. The classifier was reported to diagnose cytomegalovirus status with high specificity and sensitivity in both the original and validation cohorts. A further reported finding was that TCR beta sequences accurately predicted the HLA-A and HLA-B alleles for most subjects in the first cohort. Because some donors lacked HLA typing at each locus, the association tests relied only on the typed subset. Across donors, most TCR sequences were observed very rarely, whereas some public TCRs were present in many individuals. According to a later analysis, most CMV-associated TCR beta chains appeared to be HLA-restricted, and the HLA associations seemed to be driven largely by CMV exposure. A cluster of highly shared sequence variants was judged likely to be a technical artifact of the sequencing pipeline. The presence/absence analyses assumed that sequencing depth was roughly uniform across donors, and that assumption may not be true. According to a later analysis, parvovirus B19, influenza, CMV and Epstein-Barr virus appeared linked to several top co-occurrence clusters. According to a later analysis, TCR association rates differed among HLA loci, with DRB1 alleles showing the most associated TCRs and HLA-C alleles showing the fewest. Only TCR beta chains were sequenced in this cohort, and the absence of alpha or paired-chain data limited detectable features. In a later analysis, HLA-associated TCR beta chains were found to be more clonally expanded and to have lower generation probabilities than equally common non-associated chains. Because the 87-base-pair reads could not distinguish some IMGT-functional V segments, including TRBV6-2 and TRBV6-3, those segments were excluded. When HLA alleles, especially DR and DQ, strongly co-occurred, TCR associations were difficult to assign to individual alleles. Because counts were too low, roughly 18 rarely observed V segments, including chromosome 9 orphons, were left out of the earlier analysis of 500 to 750 of the donors. The study listed 164 TCR beta chains as associated with cytomegalovirus. The only immune exposure information available for the cohort was CMV serostatus. Linkage disequilibrium might explain the correlated functional status among segregating V segments, but an unknown experimental factor could not be ruled out. A later genetic analysis associated a missense DCLRE1C variant with V-gene and J-gene trimming of TCR beta chains, and an independent cohort replicated the association. According to the authors, the approach could potentially be generalized to other disease states and immunological phenotypes. Compared with the approximately 710-donor mean, donors in an Asian-associated ancestry cluster had fewer N-insertions in productive TCRs, according to a later genetic analysis. An earlier analysis of 450 to 750 of the donors showed that most TCR beta V segments appeared in productive rearrangements either about 90% or about 30% of the time, which broadly matched IMGT annotations.

V is reduced by 0 bases and J by 8 bases, leaving a spacing of 14 bases between them. Reading from cysteine to phenylalanine, the CDR3 counts 14 amino acids. CDR3 DNA only is kept here, 42 bases in frame from base 1. The cohort was made up of 666 healthy bone marrow donors. All cohort members were sampled while nominally healthy, although unrecorded immune exposures were likely present. The donor was CMV seronegative and was included in the group of several hundred seronegative cohort members. A peripheral blood sample was collected from each donor, and TCR beta sequencing was performed on peripheral blood mononuclear cells. The Qiagen DNeasy Blood Extraction Kit was used to extract genomic DNA from the blood cell samples. The method behind the library was the immunoSEQ multiplex PCR assay. For the multiplex PCR, a mixture combining 60 forward primers for TCR Vbeta segments and 13 reverse primers for TCR Jbeta segments was used. Amplification of the CDR3 region of rearranged TCR beta genes was performed with a multiplex PCR assay on genomic DNA. On the Illumina HiSeq System, the amplified TCR beta libraries were sequenced as 87-base-pair reads. In the authors' own workflow: A later analysis counted about 80 million unique TCR beta chains across the 666 repertoires, and 10 million to 12 million of these chains were shared by at least two donors. To remove PCR and sequencing errors, raw reads were error-corrected and collapsed into unique sequences using a nearest-neighbor algorithm that merged closely related sequences. To assign V, D and J gene segments, CDR3 sequences were aligned to IMGT reference sequences. For a sequence to be retained, a match of at least six nucleotides to both a V gene segment and a J gene segment was required. A rearrangement was called productive if the CDR3 had no stop codons and remained in frame with V and J, and every other rearrangement was called non-productive. Following IMGT convention, CDR3 was defined as the stretch from the second conserved V-encoded cysteine to the conserved J-encoded phenylalanine. In an earlier analysis of roughly 610 of the donors, sequences lacking an unambiguous match to a single V gene segment were excluded. An earlier analysis of approximately 590 of the donors classified V segments as functional when productive rearrangements were above 56.7% and as segregating when the standard deviation between donors was above 5%. A statistical classification framework was developed to diagnose cytomegalovirus status using the catalog of TCR beta chain sequences. In a later analysis, V and J genes were assigned by comparing TCR nucleotide sequences against IMGT/GENE-DB human TR gene sequences. A later analysis assigned CDR3 sequences and most-parsimonious VDJ recombination scenarios with the TCRdist pipeline. A later analysis defined each TCR beta chain by its CDR3 amino acid sequence plus V-gene family, and excluded reads lacking a unique V-gene family. To address suspected cross-contamination and a sequencing artifact, a later analysis removed 592 highly shared, low-generation-probability nucleotide sequences. In a later analysis, a clonal expansion index for each public chain was calculated from normalized within-repertoire ranks of inferred template counts. In a later analysis, generation probabilities were computed with a VDJ recombination model fitted to out-of-frame rearrangements, and the resulting probabilities were checked against IGoR. Hypergeometric tests were used in a later analysis to score TCR-TCR, TCR-HLA and TCR-CMV co-occurrence, with a repertoire-size bias correction applied to the TCR pairs. In a later analysis, false discovery rates were estimated by permuting HLA or CMV assignments 20 times. In a later analysis, co-occurring TCRs were grouped using DBSCAN, with TCRdist sequence similarity added in when clustering inside HLA-allele-positive subsets. Repertoires with fewer than 30,000 or more than 120,000 public chains, plus five repertoires with anomalous nucleotide sharing, were excluded from co-occurrence clustering. As stored in TCRdb, this immuneACCESS dataset retains in-frame rearrangements with V and J assigned. A fraction of the clones does not appear; measured against another copy, unresolved V genes explain less than half of the discrepancy, and the remainder lacks a known reason. V, J and clone size are taken as reported in that table, and D and trimming were inferred from the DNA itself. This sample has 150,000 to 180,000 clones in its table, and around 80% of those were observed once. Approximately 1.3% of the sample goes to the ten largest clones.

In regard to this clone: The antigen this receptor binds is unknown. No much larger clone exists at a distance of one base, and base qualities are not known.

The sequence was obtained from a man between 18 and 29 years old in good health and CMV-seronegative. This chain joins TRBV5-3 to TRBJ1-2; matching of 5 bases hints at TRBD1 as the D gene. TRBV5-3 is annotated as an ORF whose role is uncertain. Sequenced sample: PBMCs. Read as DNA, the sequence is TGTGCCAGAAGCTTGGCCGGGGGGTCAATGGGCTACACCTTC. Its translation is CARSLAGGSMGYTF.